One sample yielded the 7 T cell receptor beta chains listed below, sequenced in a study of blood T cell repertoires in COVID-19. Some clones are missing from TCRdb's copy, which holds only in-frame ones; the method was immunoSEQ multiplex PCR. The table includes approximately 140,000 clones, over 75% detected once. Sequencing was carried out using peripheral blood. These TCRs come from a man aged 18 to 30 with COVID-19, enrolled during active disease.

A note on this clone: The junction shows a germline mismatch at one end, possibly a read error. V and J are TRBV5-8 and TRBJ1-4, with 7 bases fitting TRBD1. From germline, CDR1 is SGHTS and CDR2 YDEGEE. This CDR3 has 14 amino acids. CDR3 in amino acids: CASNKGGGSEKLLF. The CDR3 nucleotides read TGTGCCAGTAACAAAGGGGGCGGATCTGAAAAACTGCTTTTT.

This sequence joins TRBV6-1 and TRBJ2-7; 8 nucleotides match TRBD2. The CDR3 length is 16 residues. Germline V gene lookup returns CDR1 MNHNS and CDR2 SASEGT. V trimming: 2 bases; J trimming: 7 bases; junction bases outside the gene matches: 13. Written as DNA, the CDR3 is TGTGCCAGCAGTGAATATTTGGCGGGAGGAATATGGGAGCAGTACTTC. Protein product: CASSEYLAGGIWEQYF.

The J gene is TRBJ1-5, the V gene TRBV18, with TRBD1 as a possible D gene (5 bases). CDR1 is KGHSH, CDR2 LQKENI, per germline. Trimming took 7 bases from V and 0 from J, leaving 10 bases between them. The CDR3 sequence is 14 residues long. This CDR3 is CASLGGDSNQPQHF. In nucleotides, the CDR3 is TGTGCCAGCTTGGGGGGGGATAGCAATCAGCCCCAGCATTTT.

The chain has TRBV28 and TRBJ1-1; 9 bases are shared with TRBD1. This CDR3 has 15 amino acids. Germline loops: CDR1 MDHEN, CDR2 SYDVKM. The J segment lost 1 base and the V segment lost 3 bases, leaving 3 bases of the junction unmatched. The CDR3 loop is CASSFWTGENTEAFF. The CDR3 DNA is TGTGCCAGCAGTTTCTGGACAGGGGAGAACACTGAAGCTTTCTTT. The full variable domain, in which reference TRBV28 and TRBJ1-1 provide the parts outside the CDR3, is DVKVTQSSRYLVKRTGEKVFLECVQDMDHENMFWYRQDPGLGLRLIYFSYDVKMKEKGDIPEGYSVSREKKERFSLILESASTNQTSMYLCASSFWTGENTEAFFGQGTRLTVV.

The V call is TRBV15, the J call TRBJ1-1; tentative D call: TRBD1 (5 bases). V was trimmed by 0 bases and J by 5 bases, leaving 7 bases between them. There are 13 residues in the CDR3. The germline CDR1 and CDR2 sequences are LNHNV and YYDKDF (reference sequence). The CDR3 sequence: CATSREGVTEAFF. The CDR3 region has the DNA TGTGCCACCAGCAGAGAAGGGGTAACTGAAGCTTTCTTT.

The genes are TRBV24-1 and TRBJ2-1; possible D gene TRBD2, 6 bases. CDR3 size: 12 residues. Germline V gene lookup returns CDR1 KGHDR and CDR2 SFDVKD. Trimming cost V 10 bases and J 3 bases, with 9 bases left between them. The CDR3 DNA reads TGTGCCACGCGGGATGTCTACAATGAGCAGTTCTTC. Amino acids: CATRDVYNEQFF.

V is TRBV30 and J is TRBJ1-5; the D gene is possibly TRBD1 (5 bases). V lost 3 bases, J lost 6 bases, and 15 bases lay in between. The V gene's germline CDR1 is GTSNPN and CDR2 SVGIG (reference sequence). The CDR3 loop spans 14 amino acids. CDR3 region: CAWSPGGERQPQHF. For the CDR3, the DNA is TGTGCCTGGAGCCCGGGGGGGGAACGTCAGCCCCAGCATTTT.